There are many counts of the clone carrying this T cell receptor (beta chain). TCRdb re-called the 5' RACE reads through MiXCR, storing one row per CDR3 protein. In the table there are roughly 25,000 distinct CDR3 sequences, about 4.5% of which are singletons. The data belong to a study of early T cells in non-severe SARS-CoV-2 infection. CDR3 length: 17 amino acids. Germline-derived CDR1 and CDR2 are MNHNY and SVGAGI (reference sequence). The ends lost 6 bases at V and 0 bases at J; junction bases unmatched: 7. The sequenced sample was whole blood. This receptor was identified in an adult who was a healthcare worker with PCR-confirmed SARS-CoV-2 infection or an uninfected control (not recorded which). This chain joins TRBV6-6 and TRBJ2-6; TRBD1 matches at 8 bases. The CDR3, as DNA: TGTGCCAGCAGGCATGGGGACAGGCTCTCTGGGGCCAACGTCCTGACTTTC. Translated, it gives CASRHGDRLSGANVLTF.